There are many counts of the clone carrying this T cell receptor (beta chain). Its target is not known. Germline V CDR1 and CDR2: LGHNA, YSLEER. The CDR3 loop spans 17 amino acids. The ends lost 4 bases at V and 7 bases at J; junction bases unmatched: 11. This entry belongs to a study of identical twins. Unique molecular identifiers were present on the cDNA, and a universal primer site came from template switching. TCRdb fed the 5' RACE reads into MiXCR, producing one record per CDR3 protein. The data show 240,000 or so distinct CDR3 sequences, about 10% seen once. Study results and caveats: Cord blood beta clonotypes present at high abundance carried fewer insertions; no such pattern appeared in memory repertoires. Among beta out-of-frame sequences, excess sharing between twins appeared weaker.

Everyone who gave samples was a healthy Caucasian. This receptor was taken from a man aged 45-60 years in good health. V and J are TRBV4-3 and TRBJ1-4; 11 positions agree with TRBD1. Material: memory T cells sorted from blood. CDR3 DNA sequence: TGCGCCAGCAGCCCAGCAATCCCGGGACAGGGGGGTGAAAAACTGTTTTTT. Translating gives CASSPAIPGQGGEKLFF.